A single sample is the source of the 15 T cell receptor beta chains below, sequenced in a study of blood T cell repertoires in COVID-19. The repertoire was sequenced with immunoSEQ multiplex PCR; TCRdb's copy has only in-frame clones and lacks some. The sample lists roughly 40,000 clones, roughly 80% occurring once. The sample was peripheral blood. The receptors shown here come from a woman aged 80 or over with acute or convalescent COVID-19.

The chain couples TRBV6-5 to TRBJ2-1; perhaps TRBD2 as D (6 bases). V was cut by 1 base and J by 6 bases, with 16 bases left in between. This CDR3 is built from 16 residues. Germline CDR1 is MNHEY and CDR2 is SVGAGI. The CDR3 region has the DNA TGTGCCAGCAGTTACTACGGCGGGACCGTACCCAATGAGCAGTTCTTC. Residues: CASSYYGGTVPNEQFF.

The chain employs TRBV4-1 and TRBJ1-5; possibly TRBD1 for D (5 bases). The CDR3 sequence is 15 residues long. V lost 3 bases, J lost 3 bases, and 12 bases lay in between. From germline, CDR1 is MGHRA and CDR2 YSYEKL. The CDR3 region is CASSHAGTFNQPQHF. Here the CDR3 DNA reads TGCGCCAGCAGCCACGCGGGGACGTTCAATCAGCCCCAGCATTTT.

The chain uses TRBV30 and TRBJ2-3; TRBD2 matches 7 bases. CDR3 size: 15 residues. CDR1 is GTSNPN and CDR2 is SVGIG in the germline V gene (reference sequence). Trimming removed 2 bases from V and 6 bases from J; junction bases left unmatched: 11. The CDR3 nucleotides are TGTGCCTGGAGTCCTGGAGCTGCGGGGGTGGATACGCAGTATTTT. It encodes CAWSPGAAGVDTQYF.

As DNA, the CDR3 is TGTGCCAGCAGGGAGACAGGGAGGAGCTCACCCCTCCACTTT. As protein: CASRETGRSSPLHF. J is TRBJ1-6 and V is TRBV2; 7 bases match TRBD1. The CDR3 has 14 amino acids. In germline, CDR1 is SNHLY, CDR2 FYNNEI. V was clipped by 6 bases and J by 10 bases; unmatched bases: 9. The full variable domain, with the rest looked up from reference TRBV2 and TRBJ1-6, is EPEVTQTPSHQVTQMGQEVILRCVPISNHLYFYWYRQILGQKVEFLVSFYNNEISEKSEIFDDQFSVERPDGSNFTLKIRSTKLEDSAMYFCASRETGRSSPLHFGNGTRLTVT.

This clone was counted a few times. This chain uses TRBV7-8 with TRBJ1-5; D call uncertain. In germline, CDR1 is SGHVS, CDR2 FQNEAQ. The CDR3 covers 14 residues. Between the trimmed V and J ends, which lost 4 bases and 5 bases, there was a span of 12 bases. The CDR3 sequence is CASSSPGSYQPQHF. In nucleotides, the CDR3 is TGTGCCAGCAGCTCGCCGGGGAGTTATCAGCCCCAGCATTTT.

V and J are TRBV18 and TRBJ1-1, with 7 positions matching TRBD1. V lost 3 bases, J lost 3 bases, and 10 bases stayed unmatched. The CDR3 covers 16 residues. CDR1 is KGHSH, CDR2 LQKENI, per germline. Here the CDR3 DNA reads TGTGCCAGCTCACCGTCTACGACAGGGACGTACACTGAAGCTTTCTTT. Encoded protein: CASSPSTTGTYTEAFF.

The rearrangement uses TRBV4-3 and TRBJ2-2; TRBD1 might be the D (5 bases). The germline gives CDR1 LGHNA, CDR2 YSLEER. V lost 4 bases and J lost 2, with 17 bases in between. This CDR3 region has 17 residues. CDR3 amino acids: CASSPRKGARNTGELFF. The CDR3 DNA follows: TGCGCCAGCAGCCCACGGAAAGGGGCGCGAAACACCGGGGAGCTGTTTTTT.

This chain links TRBV5-1 with TRBJ2-7; D unclear. Germline loops: CDR1 SGHRS, CDR2 YFSETQ. This CDR3 comprises 12 residues. V lost 3 bases to trimming and J lost 2 bases, with 6 bases between them. Written as DNA, the CDR3 is TGCGCCAGCAGCTCAGGTACCTACGAGCAGTACTTC. It encodes CASSSGTYEQYF.

The chain combines TRBV7-9 with TRBJ2-1; maybe TRBD2 (5 bases). The CDR3 is 14 amino acids. Germline CDR1 SEHNR, CDR2 FQNEAQ (reference sequence). Trimming left V 1 base short and J 7 bases short, with 11 bases between. CDR3 in DNA: TGTGCCAGCAGCTTAGGTTGGACTTCTAATGAGCAGTTCTTC. It codes for CASSLGWTSNEQFF. Drawing the rest from reference TRBV7-9 and TRBJ2-1, the complete variable domain is DTGVSQNPRHKITKRGQNVTFRCDPISEHNRLYWYRQTLGQGPEFLTYFQNEAQLEKSRLLSDRFSAERPKGSFSTLEIQRTEQGDSAMYLCASSLGWTSNEQFFGPGTRLTVL.

The CDR3 DNA is TGTGCCAGCAGCCAAGATCAGATTGTGTCTAGCGGCCTCGAGCAGTACTTC. Amino acid sequence: CASSQDQIVSSGLEQYF. The gene calls are TRBV14 and TRBJ2-7; 7 bases map to TRBD2. The CDR3 runs 17 residues. Germline-derived CDR1 and CDR2 are SGHDN and FVKESK. Germline trimming cut 0 bases from V and 6 bases from J; bases unmatched to any gene: 14.

Regarding this clone: Its ends do not fully match the called genes, so a read error is possible. The genes are TRBV7-7 and TRBJ2-5, with TRBD1 matching over 10 bases. This CDR3 comprises 14 residues. Germline loops: CDR1 SSHAT, CDR2 FNYEAQ (reference sequence). CDR3 in amino acids: CASSQGTGEETQYF. For the CDR3, the DNA is TGTGCTAGCAGCCAAGGGACAGGGGAAGAGACCCAGTACTTC.

V usage is TRBV24-1 and J usage is TRBJ2-1; tentatively, D is TRBD1 (6 bases). CDR3 length: 13 amino acids. Trimming stripped 1 base from V and 6 bases from J, with 6 bases between. Germline V gene sequence: CDR1 KGHDR, CDR2 SFDVKD. CDR3 region: CATSDFRGNEQFF. CDR3 sequence (DNA): TGTGCCACCAGTGATTTCAGGGGCAATGAGCAGTTCTTC.

The chain couples TRBV7-3 to TRBJ2-2; D unresolved. Per germline, CDR1 SGHTA and CDR2 FQGTGA. The length of the CDR3 is 12 residues. V lost 5 bases and J 7 bases, leaving 8 bases between the germline ends. The CDR3 sequence: CASSHSGGELFF. The DNA of the CDR3 is TGTGCCAGCAGCCACTCGGGCGGGGAGCTGTTTTTT. Filled out from reference TRBV7-3 and TRBJ2-2, the complete variable domain reads GAGVSQTPSNKVTEKGKYVELRCDPISGHTALYWYRQSLGQGPEFLIYFQGTGAADDSGLPNDRFFAVRPEGSVSTLKIQRTERGDSAVYLCASSHSGGELFFGEGSRLTVL.

V and J are TRBV3-1 (or the pseudogene TRBV3-2) and TRBJ1-6, with D maybe TRBD1 (5 bases). Germline V gene data show CDR1 as LGHDT and CDR2 as YNNKEL (reference sequence). V was clipped by 2 bases and J by 8 bases, with 13 bases between them. This CDR3 has 15 residues. The CDR3 loop is CASSQPAGGDSPLHF. The CDR3, as DNA: TGTGCCAGCAGCCAACCGGCCGGGGGGGATTCACCCCTCCACTTT.

The chain joins TRBV4-2 to TRBJ1-6, with 8 bases that match TRBD1. V shed 3 bases and J 10 bases; nucleotides not matched to a gene: 8. This CDR3 spans 15 amino acids. CDR1 and CDR2 (germline): LGHNA, YNFKEQ. For the CDR3, the DNA is TGTGCCAGCAGCCAGAGGACAGGGAAGGACTCACCCCTCCACTTT. It codes for CASSQRTGKDSPLHF.